A single sample is the source of the 22 T cell receptor beta chains below, sequenced in a study of breast tumors, draining lymph nodes, adjacent tissues. TCRdb reprocessed the multiplex PCR reads via MiXCR and lists one record per CDR3 protein. The sample includes some 130,000 distinct CDR3 sequences, 20% to 25% seen only once; the top ten take 2.2%. The lymph nodes were axillary draining lymph nodes from breast cancer patients. Input material: axillary lymph node tissue. These receptors all stem from a female donor with breast cancer. Some clones in this sample may be carry-over from other donors' samples.

This clonotype was picked up many times. V gene TRBV19 combines with J gene TRBJ1-2; a possible D gene is TRBD1 (5 bases). Per the germline V gene, CDR1 is LNHDA and CDR2 is SQIVND (reference sequence). The ends were cut back, 3 bases at V and 1 base at J, with 12 bases in the middle. CDR3 length: 15 residues. The CDR3 nucleotides read TGTGCCAGTAGTATTGGGGCAGCTGATAACTATGGCTACACCTTC. This codes for CASSIGAADNYGYTF.

This clonotype was recorded many times. This chain connects TRBV11-1 to TRBJ2-5, with a weak D call TRBD1 (5 bases). Deletions cut 3 bases from V and 5 bases from J, with 13 bases between. Germline V CDR1 and CDR2: SGHAT, FQDESV (reference sequence). CDR3 length: 14 residues. The DNA for the CDR3 is TGTGCCAGCAGCTTGGCAGGGTTTACGGAGACCCAGTACTTC. It is translated as CASSLAGFTETQYF.

This clonotype was detected a few times. The germline gene is not matched at one end of the junction; a read error may be the cause. V and J are TRBV4-2 and TRBJ2-1; TRBD1 might be the D (5 bases). CDR1 LGHNA and CDR2 YNFKEQ come from the germline V gene. The CDR3 length is 14 residues. CDR3 sequence: CASSKRGDTNEQSF. Here the CDR3 DNA reads TGTGCCAGCAGCAAAAGGGGTGACACCAATGAGCAGTCCTTC.

This clonotype was detected only once. The chain employs TRBV7-9 and TRBJ1-5; D is perhaps TRBD1 (6 bases). CDR3 length: 17 residues. Trimming took off 3 bases at V and 3 bases at J, with 18 bases between the two ends. The germline V gene has CDR1 SEHNR and CDR2 FQNEAQ (reference sequence). The CDR3 sequence: CASSLGGQGGPNQPQHF. DNA of the CDR3: TGTGCCAGCAGCTTGGGGGGGCAGGGCGGACCCAATCAGCCCCAGCATTTT.

This clonotype came up many times. The chain combines TRBV10-2 with TRBJ1-5; no definite D call. The CDR3 contains 12 residues. Germline V gene data show CDR1 as WSHSY and CDR2 as SAAADI. V was shortened by 6 bases and J by 9 bases, with 12 bases between the two germline ends. The CDR3 bases are TGCGCCAGCAGGGACCTTCCAGGGCCCCAGCATTTT. Protein: CASRDLPGPQHF.

This clonotype has a count of ten or more. The chain couples TRBV10-1 to TRBJ2-1; D possibly corresponds to TRBD1 (5 bases). CDR1 and CDR2 from the germline V gene are WNHNN and SYGVQD (reference sequence). Trimming removed 4 bases at V and 7 bases at J, with 8 bases between. This CDR3 has 12 amino acids. The DNA for the CDR3 is TGCGCCAGCAGTGGGGGCCCGAATGAGCAGTTCTTC. It specifies CASSGGPNEQFF.

This clonotype was observed many times. The gene calls are TRBV29-1 and TRBJ1-2, with unresolved D. V was clipped by 0 bases and J by 5 bases, with 7 bases between them. CDR3 size: 12 residues. Germline-derived CDR1 and CDR2 are SQVTM and ANQGSEA. The CDR3 is CSVEDLRYGYTF. CDR3 coding DNA: TGCAGCGTTGAAGACTTACGGTATGGCTACACCTTC.

This clonotype was seen repeatedly, ten times or more. The chain carries TRBV7-2 and TRBJ2-3, with D possibly being TRBD1 (6 bases). Germline CDR1 is SGHTA and CDR2 is FQGNSA. V lost 5 bases and J lost 2, with 14 bases in between. The CDR3 is 15 residues long. For the CDR3, the DNA is TGTGCCAGCAGCCCTGACAGGTCCCCCACAGATACGCAGTATTTT. This encodes CASSPDRSPTDTQYF.

This chain joins TRBV5-6 and TRBJ2-5; possibly TRBD2 for D (6 bases). V dropped 7 bases and J dropped 5 bases, with 21 bases sitting between them. The germline gives CDR1 SGHDT, CDR2 YYEEEE. The CDR3 is 15 residues long. The CDR3 loop reads CASGSERAPRETQYF. CDR3 DNA: TGTGCCAGCGGCTCCGAGCGGGCCCCCCGGGAGACCCAGTACTTC.

Ten or more counts support this clonotype. The chain joins TRBV7-2 to TRBJ2-3; D gene unclear. V was trimmed by 2 bases and J by 5 bases, leaving 11 bases between them. Germline V gene data show CDR1 as SGHTA and CDR2 as FQGNSA. The CDR3 has 14 residues. Here the CDR3 reads CASSLIAIGDTQYF. The CDR3 DNA follows: TGTGCCAGCAGCTTAATTGCAATAGGAGATACGCAGTATTTT.

As to this clonotype: Given a much more abundant clone one base away, this may be a read error. The gene calls are TRBV29-1 and TRBJ2-1, with TRBD2 matching 10 bases. The CDR3 covers 15 residues. V was pared by 3 bases and J by 7 bases, with 9 bases of the junction left unmatched. The germline CDR1 and CDR2 sequences are SQVTM and ANQGSEA. The CDR3, as DNA: TGCAGCGTTGAGACCGGGACTAGCGCCCAAAATGAGCAGTTCTTC. Its protein product is CSVETGTSAQNEQFF.

On this clonotype itself: At one boundary the junction diverges from the germline segment, which might be a read error. V and J are TRBV7-6 and TRBJ2-5; D unresolved. The germline gives CDR1 SGHVS, CDR2 FNYEAQ. This CDR3 is 12 amino acids long. This chain's CDR3 is CASSSARETQYF. Here the CDR3 DNA reads TGTGCCAGTAGCTCAGCACGCGAGACCCAGTACTTC.

Details on this clonotype: A much larger clonotype is one base distant, so this may be a read error. The final CDR3 position lacks the conserved phenylalanine or tryptophan, pointing to a likely read error. V usage is TRBV2 and J usage is TRBJ2-7; no clear D. Germline CDR1 is SNHLY and CDR2 is FYNNEI. There are 15 residues in the CDR3. Trimming pared 4 bases from V and 4 bases from J, leaving 17 bases between. CDR3 nucleotide sequence: TGTGCCAGCAGTGCTGGTCGTTCCTCGGCTTACGAGCAGTACTCC. This encodes CASSAGRSSAYEQYS.

Turning to this clonotype: One base away lies a much larger clone, so this may be a sequencing read error. This chain links TRBV24-1 with TRBJ1-4; D is possibly TRBD1 (6 bases). Trimming pared 6 bases from V and 0 bases from J, leaving 19 bases between. The CDR3 spans 18 residues. The germline V gene has CDR1 KGHDR and CDR2 SFDVKD. CDR3 region: CATSKGVDSHPTNEKLFF. The CDR3 DNA reads as TGTGCCACCAGTAAGGGCGTGGACAGCCACCCAACTAATGAAAAACTGTTTTTT.

This clonotype was detected many times. The chain employs TRBV2 and TRBJ2-2; tentatively, D is TRBD2 (6 bases). The V gene's germline CDR1 is SNHLY and CDR2 FYNNEI. Trimming left V 7 bases short and J 2 bases short, with 14 bases between. This CDR3 is 15 amino acids long. CDR3: CASIPGTLNTGELFF. Here the CDR3 DNA reads TGTGCCAGCATACCCGGGACTCTAAACACCGGGGAGCTGTTTTTT.

J is TRBJ2-5 and V is TRBV11-2; tentative D call: TRBD1 (6 bases). V lost 3 bases to trimming and J lost 9 bases, with 14 bases between them. The CDR3 has 13 amino acids. The germline CDR1 and CDR2 sequences are SGHAT and FQNNGV. The CDR3 bases are TGTGCCAGCAGCTTTGGGGGCCAGGAGGCCCAGTACTTC. This gives the protein CASSFGGQEAQYF.

This clonotype was picked up a small number of times. CDR3 residues: CASSPVQGETQYF. Written as DNA, the CDR3 is TGTGCCAGCAGTCCCGTCCAGGGAGAGACCCAGTACTTC. The chain joins TRBV12-3 or TRBV12-4 to TRBJ2-5; TRBD1 might be the D (5 bases). CDR3 size: 13 residues. The V and J ends lost 5 bases and 4 bases respectively, with 11 bases between them.

This clonotype showed up many times. The chain is built from TRBV6-6 and TRBJ2-7, with a weak D call TRBD2 (5 bases). V lost 10 bases, J lost 7 bases, and 17 bases lay in between. The CDR3 consists of 12 residues. Per the germline V gene, CDR1 is MNHNY and CDR2 is SVGAGI (reference sequence). This chain's CDR3 is CATLGASREQYF. The CDR3 DNA follows: TGTGCCACCCTAGGAGCTAGCCGGGAGCAGTACTTC.

Points on this clonotype: The junction shows a germline mismatch at one end, possibly a read error. V is TRBV18 and J is TRBJ2-1; D remains ambiguous. The CDR3 spans 13 residues. The V gene's germline CDR1 is KGHSH and CDR2 LQKENI. This CDR3 reads CASPPRTLNEQFF. The CDR3 DNA reads as TGTGCCAGCCCACCTAGAACCCTGAATGAGCAGTTCTTC.

This clonotype was seen many times. The rearrangement links TRBV20-1 to TRBJ1-2, with D hard to call. Per germline, CDR1 DFQATT and CDR2 SNEGSKA (reference sequence). Trimming shortened V by 6 bases and J by 6 bases, and 23 bases separated the two germline ends. The CDR3 has 15 amino acids. CDR3 region: CSAAGPPLVENGYTF. Here the CDR3 DNA reads TGCAGTGCCGCGGGCCCCCCCTTGGTAGAGAATGGCTACACCTTC.

This clonotype was picked up many times. The chain is built from TRBV2 and TRBJ1-2; unclear D gene. This CDR3 has 14 amino acids. V lost 2 bases and J 10 bases, leaving 17 bases between the germline ends. Per germline, CDR1 SNHLY and CDR2 FYNNEI. This CDR3 reads CASSEPAEKSFYTF. Written as DNA, the CDR3 is TGTGCCAGCAGTGAACCGGCGGAAAAATCCTTCTACACCTTC.

Many counts were recorded for this clonotype. The V gene is TRBV18, the J gene TRBJ2-7, with D maybe TRBD2 (5 bases). The germline gives CDR1 KGHSH, CDR2 LQKENI. Trimming took 3 bases from V and 7 from J, leaving 16 bases between them. The CDR3 sequence is 14 residues long. The CDR3 DNA reads as TGTGCCAGCTCACCTGACTACAGTGGGCTGGAGCAGTACTTC. Amino acid sequence: CASSPDYSGLEQYF.